The 26 T cell receptor beta chains given below trace back to one sample, sequenced in a study of cytomegalovirus exposure and HLA in healthy donors. Primers: 60 Vbeta forward and 13 Jbeta reverse. Only in-frame clones appear in the TCRdb table, and some are missing; sequencing was by immunoSEQ multiplex PCR. The sample holds about 190,000 clones; approximately 88% are singletons and the top ten take 1.2%. Input material: PBMCs. The receptors originated from a boy aged 2-9 years in good health and CMV-seronegative.

This chain uses TRBV5-1 with TRBJ1-1; 10 bases fit TRBD1. Germline assignment: CDR1 SGHRS and CDR2 YFSETQ. V was clipped by 5 bases and J by 4 bases; unmatched bases: 5. The CDR3 consists of 14 residues. CDR3 in DNA: TGCGCCAGCAGTCCCCGGACAGGGGGCACTGAAGCTTTCTTT. Translating gives CASSPRTGGTEAFF.

V gene TRBV7-9 combines with J gene TRBJ2-3; no firm D call. Germline-derived CDR1 and CDR2 are SEHNR and FQNEAQ (reference sequence). The CDR3 consists of 13 residues. V lost 4 bases and J 2 bases, leaving 7 bases between the germline ends. The CDR3 loop is CASSYSNTDTQYF. In DNA, the CDR3 is TGTGCCAGCAGCTACAGCAACACAGATACGCAGTATTTT.

This chain links TRBV9 with TRBJ2-3; 10 bases are shared with TRBD2. V dropped 4 bases and J dropped 2; count of bases not matched to a gene: 7. Germline CDR1 SGDLS, CDR2 YYNGEE. There are 16 residues in the CDR3. Here the CDR3 reads CASSLLAGQPTDTQYF. DNA for the CDR3: TGTGCCAGCAGCTTACTAGCGGGACAACCCACAGATACGCAGTATTTT.

The chain employs TRBV6-6 and TRBJ2-1, with TRBD1 matching 10 bases. V lost 6 bases, J lost 9 bases, and 11 bases stayed unmatched. Germline V gene sequence: CDR1 MNHNY, CDR2 SVGAGI (reference sequence). The CDR3 length is 15 residues. In DNA form, the CDR3 reads TGTGCCAGCAGGAAACCGGGACAGGGGCTACGTGAGCAGTTCTTC. Amino acids: CASRKPGQGLREQFF.

The chain links TRBV29-1 to TRBJ2-3, with D uncertain. The length of the CDR3 is 13 residues. CDR1 and CDR2 from the germline V gene are SQVTM and ANQGSEA. Trimming removed 6 bases from V and 3 bases from J, with 13 bases in between. The CDR3 sequence is CSVATARTDTQYF. CDR3 sequence (DNA): TGCAGCGTGGCCACAGCTCGAACAGATACGCAGTATTTT.

Points on this clone: A read error may account for a junction end that differs from germline. This chain links TRBV20-1 with TRBJ2-7, with 10 bases fitting TRBD1. Germline V gene lookup returns CDR1 DFQATT and CDR2 SNEGSKA (reference sequence). CDR3 size: 10 residues. For the CDR3, the DNA is TGCAGTGCCCGTTCGGGACAGGGGCACTTC. As protein: CSARSGQGHF.

This clone was observed a handful of times. The chain uses TRBV2 and TRBJ1-2, with 8 bases lining up with TRBD1. The CDR3 has 15 amino acids. V shed 6 bases and J 4 bases; nucleotides not matched to a gene: 10. The germline V gene has CDR1 SNHLY and CDR2 FYNNEI. The CDR3: CASRTDRGRGYGYTF. DNA of the CDR3: TGTGCCAGCAGAACCGACAGGGGCCGGGGCTATGGCTACACCTTC.

This clone was found a few times. The chain has TRBV9 and TRBJ2-2, with TRBD2 matching 12 bases. CDR1 SGDLS and CDR2 YYNGEE come from the germline V gene. The CDR3 totals 18 residues. The V and J ends lost 3 bases and 5 bases, in that order; junction bases with no gene match: 11. CDR3 sequence: CASSGTLAGGPRTGELFF. The DNA for the CDR3 is TGTGCCAGCAGCGGGACTCTAGCGGGAGGGCCCCGAACCGGGGAGCTGTTTTTT.

The J gene is TRBJ2-5, the V gene TRBV5-6; D may be TRBD2 (7 bases). The CDR3 is 16 residues long. Trimming pared 0 bases from V and 0 bases from J, leaving 12 bases between. Germline V gives CDR1 SGHDT, CDR2 YYEEEE. CDR3 sequence (DNA): TGTGCCAGCAGCTTGGAGGCGGGGGCGTACCAAGAGACCCAGTACTTC. Translation gives CASSLEAGAYQETQYF.

The CDR3 coding sequence is TGTGCCAGCAGCTTCTGGACTAGCGGGAGGGCTTCCTACAATGAGCAGTTCTTC. This codes for CASSFWTSGRASYNEQFF. V usage is TRBV7-9 and J usage is TRBJ2-1; TRBD2 matches at 15 bases. With V trimmed by 3 bases and J by 1 base, 4 bases remained unmatched. CDR3 size: 18 residues. The germline V gene has CDR1 SEHNR and CDR2 FQNEAQ (reference sequence).

V gene TRBV7-9 combines with J gene TRBJ2-1; the match to TRBD1 covers 8 bases. The germline V gene has CDR1 SEHNR and CDR2 FQNEAQ (reference sequence). V shed 1 base and J 4 bases; nucleotides not matched to a gene: 15. The CDR3 runs 19 residues. The CDR3 is CASSLERRSGGGHYNEQFF. CDR3 DNA: TGTGCCAGCAGCTTAGAGCGTCGGTCAGGGGGCGGTCATTACAATGAGCAGTTCTTC.

The chain carries TRBV6-1 and TRBJ1-2; no firm D call. Germline values: CDR1 MNHNS, CDR2 SASEGT. CDR3 length equals 15 residues. V lost 1 base and J lost 4, with 13 bases in between. The CDR3 is CASSEGEGEVYGYTF. The CDR3 DNA reads as TGTGCCAGCAGTGAAGGGGAGGGCGAGGTCTATGGCTACACCTTC.

The chain carries TRBV6-1 and TRBJ1-1; 10 bases are shared with TRBD1. This CDR3 is built from 14 residues. J gave up 11 bases and V 1 base, and 7 bases lay outside the gene matches. Germline V CDR1 and CDR2: MNHNS, SASEGT. CDR3 sequence reads: CASSEEVTGGEAFF. The CDR3 region has the DNA TGTGCCAGCAGTGAAGAAGTGACAGGGGGCGAGGCTTTCTTT.

The chain carries TRBV30 and TRBJ2-5, with D perhaps matching TRBD2 (6 bases). TRBJ2-7 explains the end of the DNA better; the J call may be wrong. CDR1 is GTSNPN, CDR2 SVGIG, per germline (reference sequence). This CDR3 spans 14 amino acids. CDR3 amino acids: CAWNPLGGTYEQYF. CDR3 DNA sequence: TGTGCCTGGAATCCCCTAGGCGGGACTTACGAGCAGTACTTC.

This sequence joins TRBV19 and TRBJ2-7; possible D gene TRBD2, 5 bases. The CDR3 contains 12 residues. Germline CDR1 LNHDA, CDR2 SQIVND (reference sequence). Trimming stripped 3 bases from V and 6 bases from J, with 9 bases between. The CDR3 coding sequence is TGTGCCAGTAGTATGGCCAGCGGCGAGCAGTACTTC. This translates into CASSMASGEQYF.

Note on this clone: Relative to the germline gene, one junction end is altered; a read error may explain this. The V call is TRBV7-9, the J call TRBJ2-7, with 7 nucleotides matching TRBD1. This CDR3 has 16 amino acids. Germline V gene data show CDR1 as SEHNR and CDR2 as FQNEAQ (reference sequence). CDR3 sequence: CSSSLQGAGGLYEQYF. The DNA of the CDR3 is TGTTCCAGCAGCTTACAAGGGGCAGGGGGTTTATACGAGCAGTACTTC.

The V gene is TRBV19, the J gene TRBJ1-5, with 11 bases matching TRBD1. V trimming: 6 bases; J trimming: 4 bases; junction bases outside the gene matches: 5. The V gene's germline CDR1 is LNHDA and CDR2 SQIVND (reference sequence). The CDR3 is 15 residues long. The CDR3 protein is CASRHGTGGNQPQHF. CDR3 nucleotide sequence: TGTGCCAGTAGACACGGGACAGGGGGGAATCAGCCCCAGCATTTT.

The chain carries TRBV4-1 and TRBJ2-7; 7 bases match TRBD1. Trimming removed 6 bases from V and 7 bases from J; junction bases left unmatched: 15. Germline-derived CDR1 and CDR2 are MGHRA and YSYEKL. This CDR3 has 15 amino acids. CDR3 residues: CASSHRQGWMGEQYF. CDR3 in DNA: TGCGCCAGCAGTCATCGACAGGGCTGGATGGGGGAGCAGTACTTC.

The chain has TRBV15 and TRBJ2-1; 8 bases align to TRBD2. The ends lost 3 bases at V and 4 bases at J; junction bases unmatched: 8. Germline-derived CDR1 and CDR2 are LNHNV and YYDKDF (reference sequence). The CDR3 extends over 16 amino acids. The CDR3 region has the DNA TGTGCCACCAGCAGCCGACGGGAGGGCCTTTACAATGAGCAGTTCTTC. As protein: CATSSRREGLYNEQFF. The whole variable domain, remainder taken from reference TRBV15 and TRBJ2-1, is DAMVIQNPRYQVTQFGKPVTLSCSQTLNHNVMYWYQQKSSQAPKLLFHYYDKDFNNEADTPDNFQSRRPNTSFCFLDIRSPGLGDTAMYLCATSSRREGLYNEQFFGPGTRLTVL.

The chain has TRBV5-6 and TRBJ2-7, with no clear D. CDR1 is SGHDT and CDR2 is YYEEEE in the germline V gene. Trimming stripped 0 bases from V and 2 bases from J, with 9 bases between. This CDR3 has 14 residues. CDR3 protein: CASSLGPSTYEQYF. DNA for the CDR3: TGTGCCAGCAGCTTGGGGCCTTCGACCTACGAGCAGTACTTC.

About this clone itself: At one boundary the junction diverges from the germline segment, which might be a read error. The chain carries TRBV10-3 and TRBJ1-1, with D possibly TRBD1 on 5 matching bases. There are 11 residues in the CDR3. CDR1 and CDR2 (germline): ENHRY, SYGVKD. The CDR3 DNA reads as TGTGCCATCAGTGAAGGGACTGAAGCCTTCTTT. As protein: CAISEGTEAFF.

This chain joins TRBV11-2 and TRBJ2-1, with TRBD2 matching 7 bases. Germline lookup yields CDR1 SGHAT and CDR2 FQNNGV. CDR3 length equals 16 residues. V trimming: 4 bases; J trimming: 0 bases; junction bases outside the gene matches: 6. CDR3 sequence (DNA): TGTGCCAGCAGCTCCTATAGCGGGTCCTCCTACAATGAGCAGTTCTTC. It specifies CASSSYSGSSYNEQFF.

This clone was recorded only once. The V call is TRBV4-3, the J call TRBJ1-4, with no clear D. CDR3 length: 16 amino acids. V lost 1 base and J 8 bases, leaving 17 bases between the germline ends. Germline V gives CDR1 LGHNA, CDR2 YSLEER. The CDR3 nucleotides read TGCGCCAGCAGCCAAGGTGGTAGGAGGGTTGGAGAAAAACTGTTTTTT. Its translation is CASSQGGRRVGEKLFF.

V gene TRBV5-1 combines with J gene TRBJ2-3; 14 bases are a match to TRBD2. Germline V CDR1 and CDR2: SGHRS, YFSETQ. This CDR3 is 18 amino acids long. V gave up 0 bases and J gave up 1 base; unmatched junction bases: 4. The CDR3 nucleotides read TGCGCCAGCAGCTTGGGACTAGCGGGGGGGCGGGGCACAGATACGCAGTATTTT. Protein: CASSLGLAGGRGTDTQYF.

The chain uses TRBV30 and TRBJ2-6, with 8 bases lining up with TRBD1. There are 16 residues in the CDR3. V lost 2 bases and J lost 3; bases outside the gene matches: 6. Germline assignment: CDR1 GTSNPN and CDR2 SVGIG (reference sequence). The CDR3 nucleotides are TGTGCCTGGAGTCTAAGGACAGGGAATGGGGCCAACGTCCTGACTTTC. Translation: CAWSLRTGNGANVLTF. The complete variable domain, with remaining parts taken from reference TRBV30 and TRBJ2-6, reads SQTIHQWPATLVQPVGSPLSLECTVEGTSNPNLYWYRQAAGRGLQLLFYSVGIGQISSEVPQNLSASRPQDRQFILSSKKLLLSDSGFYLCAWSLRTGNGANVLTFGAGSRLTVL.

This clone came up a few times. This chain joins TRBV4-3 and TRBJ2-3, with D possibly being TRBD2 (6 bases). Germline CDR1 and CDR2: LGHNA and YSLEER. Trimming took off 5 bases at V and 3 bases at J, with 18 bases between the two ends. This CDR3 contains 16 residues. DNA of the CDR3: TGCGCCAGCAGCTCCTACGCCGGGACTGTTACAGATACGCAGTATTTT. It specifies CASSSYAGTVTDTQYF.